This T cell receptor beta chain originates from a study of technical replicates of blood from several donors. With V trimmed by 2 bases and J by 5 bases, 5 bases remained unmatched. The CDR3 is 14 amino acids. Per germline, CDR1 LNHDA and CDR2 SQIVND (reference sequence). Only in-frame clones appear in the TCRdb table, and some are missing; sequencing was by immunoSEQ multiplex PCR. The sample yields approximately 51,000 clones, just under 95% seen once. V is TRBV19 and J is TRBJ2-7; 8 bases line up with TRBD1. Sequenced: PBMCs. The clonotype originates from a human donor in good health. Some clones in this sample may be carry-over from other donors' samples. Here the CDR3 DNA reads TGTGCCAGTAGTATAAGGCAGGGGGCGAACGAGCAGTACTTC. This encodes CASSIRQGANEQYF.